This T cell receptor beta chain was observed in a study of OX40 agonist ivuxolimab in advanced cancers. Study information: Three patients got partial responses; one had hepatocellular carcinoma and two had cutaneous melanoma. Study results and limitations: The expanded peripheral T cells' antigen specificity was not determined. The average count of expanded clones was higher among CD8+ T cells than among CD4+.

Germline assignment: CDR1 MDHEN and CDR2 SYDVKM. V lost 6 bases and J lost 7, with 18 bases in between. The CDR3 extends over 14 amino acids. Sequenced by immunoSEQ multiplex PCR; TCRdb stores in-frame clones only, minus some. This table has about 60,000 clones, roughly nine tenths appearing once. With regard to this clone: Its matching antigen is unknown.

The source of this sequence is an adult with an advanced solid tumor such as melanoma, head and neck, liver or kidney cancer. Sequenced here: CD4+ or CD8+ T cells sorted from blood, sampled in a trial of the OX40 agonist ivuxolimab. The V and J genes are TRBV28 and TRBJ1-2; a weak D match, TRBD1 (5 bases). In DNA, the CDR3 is TGTGCCAGCAGACTACAGGTGATTACGTTTGGCTACACCTTC. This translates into CASRLQVITFGYTF.